The text below deals with one T cell receptor beta chain. Assay: immunoSEQ multiplex PCR; the TCRdb copy retains only in-frame clones and omits some. The sample shows roughly 250,000 clones, about four fifths of them seen only once. This sample is part of a study of blood T cell repertoires in COVID-19. Overall study: Material from acute and convalescent COVID-19 was sourced from the United States, Italy and Spain.

V was clipped by 4 bases and J by 3 bases; unmatched bases: 9. Germline V lookup: CDR1 PRHDT, CDR2 FYEKMQ (reference sequence). This CDR3 has 16 residues. The gene calls are TRBV13 and TRBJ1-2, with TRBD1 matching over 9 bases. This receptor was identified in a woman aged 55-70 years with active or convalescent COVID-19. The sequenced sample was peripheral blood. The CDR3 loop is CASSYRGTGIDYGYTF. The CDR3 nucleotides read TGTGCCAGCAGCTACCGCGGGACAGGGATCGACTATGGCTACACCTTC.